This TCR beta chain was documented in a study of cytomegalovirus exposure and HLA in healthy donors. As for the study in general: Membership in the Caucasian-associated ancestry cluster was found for approximately 85% of 300 to 500 genotyped donors.

Study results and caveats: A reported reduction in N-insertions relative to the roughly 710-donor mean was seen in an Asian-associated ancestry cluster in a later analysis. Investigators reported approximately 170 TCR beta chains as tied to cytomegalovirus.

The CDR3 covers 10 residues. Germline lookup yields CDR1 SQVTM and CDR2 ANQGSEA. V lost 7 bases and J lost 7, with 10 bases in between. With 60 Vbeta and 13 Jbeta primers, the PCR was carried out. The repertoire was sequenced with immunoSEQ multiplex PCR; TCRdb's copy has only in-frame clones and lacks some. This table has about 18,000 clones, 75% appearing once. About this clone itself: The target antigen is unknown.

Input material: PBMCs. This clonotype originated in a young man in good health and CMV-seronegative. This sequence joins TRBV29-1 and TRBJ2-5, with D perhaps matching TRBD2 (6 bases). CDR3 in amino acids: CSGLGGTQYF. The CDR3 DNA reads TGCAGCGGACTAGGTGGGACCCAGTACTTC.